The clone carrying this T cell receptor beta chain was recorded at least ten times. The antigen remains undetermined. This CDR3 is 13 amino acids long. In germline, CDR1 is DFQATT, CDR2 SNEGSKA (reference sequence). V gave up 3 bases and J gave up 12 bases; unmatched junction bases: 13. This record belongs to a study of read filtering for tumor transcriptome and immune sequencing. Study background: Among patients, under 20 were male and some 15 female, aged roughly 47 to 90 (mean approximately 71). Regarding the study as a whole: Even smaller IR-seq throughput identified most shared clonotypes. Around 80% of IR-seq clonotypes had a single read, yet these held approximately 4% of reads.

From about 400 ng of RNA, a library with molecular barcoded alpha/delta and beta/gamma adaptors was made. TCRdb processed the reads anew with MiXCR; each CDR3 protein has one entry. The data contain tens of thousands of distinct CDR3 sequences, around a fifth of them singletons. Sequences were obtained from a population of CD138-negative cells sorted from bone marrow. The TCR comes from a donor older than 35 with multiple myeloma. The J gene is TRBJ1-1, the V gene TRBV20-1; 7 bases line up with TRBD1. In DNA, the CDR3 is TGCAGTGCTAGGGATGGACAGGCTACATATCCTTTCTTT. Protein sequence: CSARDGQATYPFF.